These 3 T cell receptor beta chains were sequenced from one sample in a study of T cells of healthy individuals listed by TCRdb under 2018. Library preparation used 5' RACE. The instrument given in TCRdb is Illumina MiSeq. The raw public data were reprocessed by TCRdb itself: fastp quality trimming at Q25, MiXCR clonotype calling, in-frame beta chains only. Merged by CDR3 protein, the rows form single entries marked with the most common genes and DNA. A total of about 82,000 distinct CDR3 sequences appear in this sample, around 5.1% of them only once. 7.5% to 8% of the sample goes to the ten largest clones. The source of these receptors is a female donor in good health.

This clonotype was counted between two and nine times. The CDR3 sequence is CASSRRSGVGSTDTQYF. CDR3 DNA sequence: TGTGCCAGCAGCCGTCGTTCAGGAGTCGGAAGCACAGATACGCAGTATTTT. The chain joins TRBV7-8 to TRBJ2-3; D call uncertain. In germline, CDR1 is SGHVS, CDR2 FQNEAQ. The germline V and J ends were trimmed by 5 bases and 0 bases, with 18 bases remaining between them. The CDR3 covers 17 residues.

This clonotype was seen repeatedly, ten times or more. V and J are TRBV6-5 and TRBJ2-2, with 7 bases matching TRBD1. The CDR3 consists of 15 residues. The V gene end was trimmed by 6 bases and the J gene end by 4 bases; junction bases not matched to a gene: 8. Germline assignment: CDR1 MNHEY and CDR2 SVGAGI. The CDR3 nucleotides are TGTGCCAGCAGGGCCGGACAGGTCCGCACCGGGGAGCTGTTTTTT. Translating it yields CASRAGQVRTGELFF.

A few counts support this clonotype. J is TRBJ2-1 and V is TRBV20-1; 7 nucleotides line up with TRBD1. V lost 7 bases to trimming and J lost 5 bases; unmatched junction nucleotides: 11. The CDR3 contains 14 residues. Per germline, CDR1 DFQATT and CDR2 SNEGSKA (reference sequence). In DNA form, the CDR3 reads TGCAGTGGGACCGGGACAGAAATAGACAATGAGCAGTTCTTC. Its protein product is CSGTGTEIDNEQFF.